The 3 T cell receptor beta chains given below trace back to one sample, sequenced in a study of blood T cell repertoires in COVID-19. Data came from immunoSEQ multiplex PCR; TCRdb stores just in-frame clones and leaves some out. The sample gives 200,000 to 250,000 clones, 84% of which show up once; 20% is in the top ten. The sequencing input was peripheral blood. Receptors were obtained from a man aged 30 to 39 with active or convalescent COVID-19.

This chain connects TRBV9 to TRBJ2-3; D is perhaps TRBD1 (6 bases). Germline loops: CDR1 SGDLS, CDR2 YYNGEE. V dropped 3 bases and J dropped 5 bases, with 13 bases sitting between them. CDR3 length: 14 amino acids. CDR3 coding DNA: TGTGCCAGCAGCGGACCAACAGGGTTAGATACGCAGTATTTT. Its protein is CASSGPTGLDTQYF.

This chain joins TRBV6-5 and TRBJ2-5, with 7 bases that match TRBD2. V lost 6 bases, J lost 5 bases, and 9 bases stayed unmatched. This CDR3 is 14 amino acids long. Per the germline V gene, CDR1 is MNHEY and CDR2 is SVGAGI. CDR3 sequence reads: CASRGWGGHETQYF. CDR3 DNA: TGTGCCAGCAGGGGATGGGGAGGGCATGAGACCCAGTACTTC.

Here the CDR3 DNA reads TGTGCCAGCAGCCTGACATCTAGCAGTAACACCGGGGAGCTGTTTTTT. Amino acid sequence: CASSLTSSSNTGELFF. This chain joins TRBV11-2 and TRBJ2-2; D perhaps matches TRBD2 (5 bases). The germline V gene has CDR1 SGHAT and CDR2 FQNNGV. V gave up 5 bases and J gave up 2 bases, with 15 bases separating them. The CDR3 has 16 amino acids. Full variable domain (outside the CDR3, taken from reference TRBV11-2 and TRBJ2-2): EAGVAQSPRYKIIEKRQSVAFWCNPISGHATLYWYQQILGQGPKLLIQFQNNGVVDDSQLPKDRFSAERLKGVDSTLKIQPAKLEDSAVYLCASSLTSSSNTGELFFGEGSRLTVL.